Listed below are T cell receptor beta chains from one sample, sequenced in a study of response to subunit inactivated influenza vaccine. TCRdb called the RT-PCR reads again in MiXCR, with one record for every CDR3 protein. Of 600,000 to 700,000 distinct CDR3 sequences listed, approximately 15% were seen once; the top ten hold roughly 7.2%. Sequencing was performed on PBMCs from blood, taken about 14 days before vaccination. The receptors derive from a man aged 50-59 years who received an inactivated influenza vaccine. Both conserved end residues are part of each CDR3. Each record gives: clone size, CDR3 length, D gene, J gene, V gene, CDR3 protein, CDR3 DNA. The D gene is left open where the match is weak. Rows give clone size only sometimes, using once, few, many, or a class for an expanded clone.

>many|16|NA|TRBJ2-2|TRBV6-2/TRBV6-3
CASSYQETAASGELFF
TGTGCCAGCAGTTACCAAGAGACAGCCGCGTCCGGGGAGCTGTTTTTT
>few|15|NA|TRBJ2-1|TRBV9
CASSVGVVGHNEQFF
TGTGCCAGCAGCGTAGGGGTAGTCGGACACAATGAGCAGTTCTTC
>few|14|TRBD1|TRBJ2-5|TRBV5-1
CASSLDRGEETQYF
TGCGCCAGCAGCTTAGACAGGGGAGAAGAGACCCAGTACTTC
>NA|13|NA|TRBJ2-7|TRBV2
CASSEAGPRVQYF
TGTGCCAGCAGTGAAGCCGGGCCCAGGGTGCAGTACTTC
>NA|14|TRBD2|TRBJ2-5|TRBV9
CASSLAGVGETQYF
TGTGCCAGCAGCCTAGCGGGGGTGGGGGAGACCCAGTACTTC
>few|13|NA|TRBJ2-3|TRBV15
CATSFRYTDTQYF
TGTGCCACCAGCTTCCGATACACAGATACGCAGTATTTT
>many|14|NA|TRBJ2-3|TRBV20-1
CSARVTTGTDTQYF
TGCAGTGCTAGAGTTACGACCGGTACCGATACGCAGTATTTT
>NA|21|TRBD1|TRBJ2-3|TRBV12-3/TRBV12-4
CASSLVFDYSGTGNFTDTQYF
TGTGCCAGCAGTTTAGTGTTTGATTATTCGGGGACAGGGAATTTCACAGATACGCAGTATTTT
>many|14|TRBD1|TRBJ2-3|TRBV12-3/TRBV12-4
CASRTGQLTDTQYF
TGTGCCAGCCGAACGGGACAGCTCACAGATACGCAGTATTTT
>many|17|NA|TRBJ2-7|TRBV6-2/TRBV6-3
CASSYQRASVFAYEQYF
TGTGCCAGCAGTTACCAAAGAGCCTCCGTCTTTGCCTACGAGCAGTACTTC
>many|17|NA|TRBJ2-4|TRBV28
CASSLFGRYGQKNIQYF
TGTGCCAGCAGTTTATTTGGGCGGTATGGGCAGAAAAACATTCAGTACTTC
>once|14|NA|TRBJ2-2|TRBV18
CASSPRQLGGELFF
TGTGCCAGCTCACCACGGCAGCTCGGCGGGGAGCTGTTTTTT
>few|11|NA|TRBJ2-3|TRBV6-2/TRBV6-3
CASTAHNTQYF
TGTGCCAGCACCGCACACAATACGCAGTATTTT
>many|11|NA|TRBJ2-1|TRBV10-3
CAISSYNEQFF
TGTGCCATAAGCTCCTACAATGAGCAGTTCTTC
>NA|17|TRBD2|TRBJ2-5|TRBV28
CASSPRPRLAYPETQYF
TGTGCCAGCAGTCCTCGCCCCCGACTAGCCTACCCAGAGACCCAGTACTTC
>NA|15|NA|TRBJ2-1|TRBV3-1
CASSQDGASYNEQFF
TGTGCCAGCAGCCAAGATGGGGCATCCTACAATGAGCAGTTCTTC
>many|12|NA|TRBJ2-1|TRBV20-1
CSAHRQGTRQFF
TGCAGTGCTCACCGACAGGGGACTAGGCAGTTCTTC
>few|16|NA|TRBJ1-4|TRBV12-3/TRBV12-4
CASSPSQSLRNEKLFF
TGTGCCAGCAGTCCTAGCCAGAGCCTGAGGAATGAAAAACTGTTTTTT
>NA|15|NA|TRBJ1-3|TRBV18
CASSPSTVPGNTIYF
TGTGCCAGCTCACCATCGACGGTTCCTGGAAACACCATATATTTT
>once|13|NA|TRBJ2-2|TRBV19
CASSTHGGGELFF
TGTGCCAGTAGTACCCACGGAGGAGGGGAGCTGTTTTTT
>many|16|TRBD2|TRBJ2-7|TRBV29-1
CSVASWDSGSRYEQYF
TGCAGCGTCGCGTCGTGGGATAGCGGGAGTAGGTACGAGCAGTACTTC
>NA|13|NA|TRBJ2-5|TRBV25-1
CASSENIGETQYF
TGTGCCAGCAGTGAGAACATAGGAGAGACCCAGTACTTC
>many|15|NA|TRBJ2-2|TRBV12-3/TRBV12-4
CASSSGHPGAGELFF
TGTGCCAGCAGTTCCGGACACCCAGGGGCCGGGGAGCTGTTTTTT
>NA|12|TRBD1|TRBJ1-5|TRBV27
CASSSARGAQHF
TGTGCCAGCAGTTCCGCCAGGGGGGCCCAGCATTTT